This TCR beta chain was identified in a study of blood T cell repertoires in COVID-19. Across the study: Acute and convalescent COVID-19 samples came from the United States, Italy and Spain. PBMCs, B-cell-depleted T cells, or T cells provided the cDNA or gDNA that made up the material.

CDR3 length: 15 amino acids. Germline loops: CDR1 SGHRS, CDR2 YFSETQ. V was cut by 2 bases and J by 6 bases, with 14 bases left in between. The sample holds one count of this clone. As handled by the study authors: Using reference gene primer amplification, nucleated cell counts were estimated. Assay: immunoSEQ multiplex PCR; the TCRdb copy retains only in-frame clones and omits some. V and J calls and clone size come straight from that table; D and trimming were deduced from the DNA. The sample records around 200,000 clones, just under 90% being singletons. The V gene is TRBV5-1, the J gene TRBJ2-2, with D perhaps matching TRBD2 (6 bases). The clonotype comes from a man in his sixties who had recovered from COVID-19. Specimen: peripheral blood. CDR3: CASSFLGLSAGELFF. CDR3 nucleotide sequence: TGCGCCAGCAGCTTTCTCGGACTATCCGCCGGGGAGCTGTTTTTT.